Sequencing of this TCR beta chain was carried out in a study of technical replicates of blood from a few donors. This table comes from immunoSEQ multiplex PCR, and its TCRdb copy is limited to in-frame clones, with some not included. The sample records fewer than 85,000 clones, roughly 90% being singletons. The V end lost 0 bases, the J end lost 7 bases, and 6 bases lay between the germline ends. This CDR3 comprises 11 residues. Germline loops: CDR1 DFQATT, CDR2 SNEGSKA (reference sequence). The receptor's source is a human donor in good health. Some clones in this sample may be carry-over from other donors' samples. Sequenced: PBMCs. The chain is built from TRBV20-1 and TRBJ1-2; no definite D call. CDR3 sequence reads: CSARDSSGYTF. Here the CDR3 DNA reads TGCAGTGCTAGAGATAGCTCTGGCTACACCTTC.